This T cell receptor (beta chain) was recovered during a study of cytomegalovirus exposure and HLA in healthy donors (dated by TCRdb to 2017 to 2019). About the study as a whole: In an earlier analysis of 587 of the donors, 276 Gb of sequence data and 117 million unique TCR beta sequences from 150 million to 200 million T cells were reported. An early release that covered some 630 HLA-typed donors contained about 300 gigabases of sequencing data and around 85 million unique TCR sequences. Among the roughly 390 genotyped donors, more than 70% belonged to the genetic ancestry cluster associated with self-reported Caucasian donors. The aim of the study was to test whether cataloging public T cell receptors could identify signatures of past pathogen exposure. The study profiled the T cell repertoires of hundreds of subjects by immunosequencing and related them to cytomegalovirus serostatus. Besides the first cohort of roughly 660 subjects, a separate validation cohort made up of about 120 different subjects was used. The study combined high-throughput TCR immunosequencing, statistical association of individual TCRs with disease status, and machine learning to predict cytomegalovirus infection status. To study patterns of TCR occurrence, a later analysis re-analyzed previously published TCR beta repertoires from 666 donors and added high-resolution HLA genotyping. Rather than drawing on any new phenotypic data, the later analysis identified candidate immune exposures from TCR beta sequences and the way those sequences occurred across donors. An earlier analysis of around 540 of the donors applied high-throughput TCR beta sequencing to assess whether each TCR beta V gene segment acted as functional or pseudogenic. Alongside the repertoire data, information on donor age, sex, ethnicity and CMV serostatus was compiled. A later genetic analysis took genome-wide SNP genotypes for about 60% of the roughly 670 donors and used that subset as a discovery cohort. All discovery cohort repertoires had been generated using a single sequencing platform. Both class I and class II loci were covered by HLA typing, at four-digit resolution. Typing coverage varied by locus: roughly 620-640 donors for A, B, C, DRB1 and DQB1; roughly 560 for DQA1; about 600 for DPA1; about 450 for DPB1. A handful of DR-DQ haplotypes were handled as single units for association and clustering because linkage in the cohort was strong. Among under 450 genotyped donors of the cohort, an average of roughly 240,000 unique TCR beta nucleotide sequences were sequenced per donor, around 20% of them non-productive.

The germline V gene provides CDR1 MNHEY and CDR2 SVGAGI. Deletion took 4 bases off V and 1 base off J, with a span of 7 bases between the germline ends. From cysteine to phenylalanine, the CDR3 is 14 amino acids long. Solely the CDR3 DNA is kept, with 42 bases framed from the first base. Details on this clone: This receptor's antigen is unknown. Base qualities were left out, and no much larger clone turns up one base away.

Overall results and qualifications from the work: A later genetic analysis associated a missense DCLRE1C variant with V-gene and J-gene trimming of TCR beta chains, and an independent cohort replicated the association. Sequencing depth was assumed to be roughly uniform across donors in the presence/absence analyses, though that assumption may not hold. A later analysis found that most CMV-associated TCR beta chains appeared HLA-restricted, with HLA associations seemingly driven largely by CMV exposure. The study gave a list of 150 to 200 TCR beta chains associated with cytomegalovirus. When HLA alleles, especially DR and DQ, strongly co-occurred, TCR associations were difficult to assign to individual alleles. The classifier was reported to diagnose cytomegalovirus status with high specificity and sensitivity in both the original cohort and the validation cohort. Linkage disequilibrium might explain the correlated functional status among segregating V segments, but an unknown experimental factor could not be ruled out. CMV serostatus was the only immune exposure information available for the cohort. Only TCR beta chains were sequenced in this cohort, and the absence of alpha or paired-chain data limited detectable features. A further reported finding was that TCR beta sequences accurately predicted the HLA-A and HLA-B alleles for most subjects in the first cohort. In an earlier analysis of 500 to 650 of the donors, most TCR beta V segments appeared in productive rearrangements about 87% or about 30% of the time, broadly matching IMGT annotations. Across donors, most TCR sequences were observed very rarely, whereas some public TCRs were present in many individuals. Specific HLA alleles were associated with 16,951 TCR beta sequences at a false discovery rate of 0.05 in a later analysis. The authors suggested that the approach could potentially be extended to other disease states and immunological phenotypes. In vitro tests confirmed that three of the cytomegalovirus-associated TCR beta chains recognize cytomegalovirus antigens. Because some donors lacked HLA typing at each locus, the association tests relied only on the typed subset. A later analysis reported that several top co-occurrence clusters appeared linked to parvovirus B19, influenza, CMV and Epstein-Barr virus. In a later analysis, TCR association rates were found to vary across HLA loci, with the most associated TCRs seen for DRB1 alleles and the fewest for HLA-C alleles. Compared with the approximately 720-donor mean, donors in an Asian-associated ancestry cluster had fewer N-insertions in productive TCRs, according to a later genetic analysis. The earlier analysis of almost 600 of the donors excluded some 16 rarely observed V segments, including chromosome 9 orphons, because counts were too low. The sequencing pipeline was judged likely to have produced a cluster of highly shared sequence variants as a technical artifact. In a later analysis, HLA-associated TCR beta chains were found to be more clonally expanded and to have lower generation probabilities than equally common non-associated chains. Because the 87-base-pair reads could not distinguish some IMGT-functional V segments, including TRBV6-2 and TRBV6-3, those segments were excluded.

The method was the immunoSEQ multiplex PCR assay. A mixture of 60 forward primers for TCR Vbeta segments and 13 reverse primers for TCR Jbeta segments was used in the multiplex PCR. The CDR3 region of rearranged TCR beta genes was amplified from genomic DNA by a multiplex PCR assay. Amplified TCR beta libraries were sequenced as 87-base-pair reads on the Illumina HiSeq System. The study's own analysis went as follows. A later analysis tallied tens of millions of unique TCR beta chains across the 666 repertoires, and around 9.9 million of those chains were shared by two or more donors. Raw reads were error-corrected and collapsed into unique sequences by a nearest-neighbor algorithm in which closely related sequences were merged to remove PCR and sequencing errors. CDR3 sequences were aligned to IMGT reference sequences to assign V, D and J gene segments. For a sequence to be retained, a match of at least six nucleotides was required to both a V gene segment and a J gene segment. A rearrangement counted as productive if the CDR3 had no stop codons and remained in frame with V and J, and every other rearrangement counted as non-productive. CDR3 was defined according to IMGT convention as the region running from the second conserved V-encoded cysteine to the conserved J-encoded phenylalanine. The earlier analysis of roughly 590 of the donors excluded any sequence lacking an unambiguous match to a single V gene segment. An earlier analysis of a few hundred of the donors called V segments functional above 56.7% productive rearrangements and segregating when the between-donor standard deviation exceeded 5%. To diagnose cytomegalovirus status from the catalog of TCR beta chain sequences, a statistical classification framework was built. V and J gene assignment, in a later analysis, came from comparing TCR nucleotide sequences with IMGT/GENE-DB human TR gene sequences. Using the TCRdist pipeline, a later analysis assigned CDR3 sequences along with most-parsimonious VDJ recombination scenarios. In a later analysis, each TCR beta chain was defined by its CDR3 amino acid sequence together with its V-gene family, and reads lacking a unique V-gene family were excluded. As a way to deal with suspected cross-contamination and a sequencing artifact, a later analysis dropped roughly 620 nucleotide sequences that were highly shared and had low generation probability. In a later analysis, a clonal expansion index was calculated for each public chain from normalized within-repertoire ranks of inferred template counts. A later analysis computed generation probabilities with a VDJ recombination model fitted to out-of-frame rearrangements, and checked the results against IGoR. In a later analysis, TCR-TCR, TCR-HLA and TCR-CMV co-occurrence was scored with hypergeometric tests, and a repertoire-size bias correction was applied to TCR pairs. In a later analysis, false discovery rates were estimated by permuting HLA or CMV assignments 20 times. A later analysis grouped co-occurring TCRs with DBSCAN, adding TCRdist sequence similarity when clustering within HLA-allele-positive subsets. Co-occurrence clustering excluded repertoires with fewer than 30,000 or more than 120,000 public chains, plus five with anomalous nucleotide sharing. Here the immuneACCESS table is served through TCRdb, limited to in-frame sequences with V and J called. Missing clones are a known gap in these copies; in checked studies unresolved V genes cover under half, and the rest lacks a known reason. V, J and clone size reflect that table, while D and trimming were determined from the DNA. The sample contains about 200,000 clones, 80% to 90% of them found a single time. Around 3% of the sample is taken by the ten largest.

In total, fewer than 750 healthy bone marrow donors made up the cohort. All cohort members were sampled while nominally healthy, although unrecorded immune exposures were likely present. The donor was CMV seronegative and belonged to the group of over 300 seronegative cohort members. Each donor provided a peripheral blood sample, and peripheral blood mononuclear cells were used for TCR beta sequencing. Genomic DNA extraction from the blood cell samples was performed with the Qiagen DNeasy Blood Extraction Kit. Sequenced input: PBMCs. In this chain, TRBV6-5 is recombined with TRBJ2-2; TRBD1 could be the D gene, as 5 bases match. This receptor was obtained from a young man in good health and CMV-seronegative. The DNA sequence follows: TGTGCCAGCAGTTTGACAGAGAACACCGGGGAGCTGTTTTTT. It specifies CASSLTENTGELFF.